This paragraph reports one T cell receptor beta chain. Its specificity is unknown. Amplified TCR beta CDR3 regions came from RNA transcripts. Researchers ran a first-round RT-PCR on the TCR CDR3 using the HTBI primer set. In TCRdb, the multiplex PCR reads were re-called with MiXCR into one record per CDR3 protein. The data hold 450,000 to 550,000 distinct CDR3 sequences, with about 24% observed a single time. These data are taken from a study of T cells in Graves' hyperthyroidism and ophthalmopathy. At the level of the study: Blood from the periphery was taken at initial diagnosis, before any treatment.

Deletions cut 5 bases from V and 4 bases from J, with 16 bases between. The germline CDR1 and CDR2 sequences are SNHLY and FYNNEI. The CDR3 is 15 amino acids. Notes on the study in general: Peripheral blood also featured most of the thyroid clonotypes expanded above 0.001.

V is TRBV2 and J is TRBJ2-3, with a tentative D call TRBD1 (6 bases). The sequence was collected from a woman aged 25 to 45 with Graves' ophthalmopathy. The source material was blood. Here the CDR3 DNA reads TGTGCCAGCAGTCAGGTTAAACAGGGACCAGATACGCAGTATTTT. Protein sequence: CASSQVKQGPDTQYF. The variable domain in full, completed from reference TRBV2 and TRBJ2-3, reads EPEVTQTPSHQVTQMGQEVILRCVPISNHLYFYWYRQILGQKVEFLVSFYNNEISEKSEIFDDQFSVERPDGSNFTLKIRSTKLEDSAMYFCASSQVKQGPDTQYFGPGTRLTVL.